This T cell receptor (beta chain) was found in a study of CD8+ T cells in alopecia areata. Background on the study: The percentage of affected scalp area served as the score of severity for treated patients.

Germline V lookup: CDR1 GTSNPN, CDR2 SVGIG (reference sequence). Trimming stripped 8 bases from V and 0 bases from J, with 21 bases between. The CDR3 consists of 16 residues. Treatment described: oral pan-JAK inhibitor, 5-10 mg twice daily. Peripheral blood and lesional scalp punch biopsies came from alopecia areata patients. In each case, RNA was isolated and then reverse transcribed into cDNA as the sequencing template. The repertoire was sequenced with immunoSEQ multiplex PCR; TCRdb's copy has only in-frame clones and lacks some. The sample shows approximately 210,000 clones, more than 55% of them seen only once.

This receptor was identified in a human donor with alopecia areata. The source was CD4+ T cells sorted from blood, collected at approximately week 42, from a patient treated with tofacitinib. The gene calls are TRBV30 and TRBJ2-3, with D perhaps matching TRBD2 (5 bases). CDR3 coding DNA: TGTGCCCGGATGGCCCGGGAACCTCCTAGCACAGATACGCAGTATTTT. This sequence encodes CARMAREPPSTDTQYF.